These 14 T cell receptor beta chains came from one sample sequenced in a study of T cells in Graves' hyperthyroidism and ophthalmopathy. Amplification yielded TCR beta CDR3 regions, with RNA transcripts as the source. When the TCR CDR3 underwent first-round RT-PCR, the HTBI primer set was used. TCRdb reanalysed the multiplex PCR reads using MiXCR and keeps one entry per CDR3 protein. The data show over 500,000 distinct CDR3 sequences, about 15% seen once. Sample: blood. These receptors all come from a woman in her 30s with Graves' ophthalmopathy.

The V call is TRBV11-2, the J call TRBJ2-7, with 12 nucleotides matching TRBD2. Germline values: CDR1 SGHAT, CDR2 FQNNGV. Germline trimming cut 5 bases from V and 4 bases from J; bases unmatched to any gene: 9. CDR3 length equals 16 residues. Here the CDR3 reads CASSLGTSGQKYEQYF. The CDR3, as DNA: TGTGCCAGCAGCCTCGGGACTAGCGGGCAGAAATACGAGCAGTACTTC.

This clonotype appeared many times. J is TRBJ2-3 and V is TRBV28, with 8 bases identical to TRBD1. CDR1 and CDR2 (germline): MDHEN, SYDVKM. CDR3 length: 17 amino acids. V lost 5 bases to trimming and J lost 4 bases; unmatched junction nucleotides: 14. The CDR3 sequence: CASSTHPRGRIADTQYF. For the CDR3, the DNA is TGTGCCAGCAGTACCCACCCCAGGGGGCGTATTGCAGATACGCAGTATTTT.

This clonotype was picked up a small number of times. The chain couples TRBV19 to TRBJ2-1, with 10 bases fitting TRBD1. Looked up from germline, CDR1 is LNHDA and CDR2 is SQIVND (reference sequence). The V gene end was trimmed by 6 bases and the J gene end by 9 bases; junction bases not matched to a gene: 5. The CDR3 loop spans 13 amino acids. Here the CDR3 DNA reads TGTGCCAGTAGCCAGACAGGGGGCGGTGAGCAGTTCTTC. Translating gives CASSQTGGGEQFF.

This clonotype was seen many times. The gene calls are TRBV11-2 and TRBJ2-7; D possibly corresponds to TRBD2 (7 bases). Germline-derived CDR1 and CDR2 are SGHAT and FQNNGV. The CDR3 is made up of 13 amino acids. V gave up 8 bases and J gave up 3 bases, with 14 bases separating them. The CDR3 sequence is CASWGGGIYEQYF. CDR3 bases: TGTGCCAGCTGGGGAGGGGGAATCTACGAGCAGTACTTC.

This clonotype was detected ten times or more. V is TRBV30 and J is TRBJ2-1; TRBD1 might be the D (7 bases). V was cut by 0 bases and J by 0 bases, with 12 bases left in between. The CDR3 is 16 residues long. Germline values: CDR1 GTSNPN, CDR2 SVGIG (reference sequence). The DNA for the CDR3 is TGTGCCTGGAGTGTTCCAGGGGGGCGCTCCTACAATGAGCAGTTCTTC. Amino acids: CAWSVPGGRSYNEQFF.

The chain has TRBV18 and TRBJ2-7; tentatively, D is TRBD2 (6 bases). Trimming shortened V by 4 bases and J by 3 bases, and 16 bases separated the two germline ends. CDR1 and CDR2 (germline): KGHSH, LQKENI. CDR3 length equals 15 residues. This CDR3 reads CASSRLGASIYEQYF. The CDR3, as DNA: TGTGCCAGCTCACGACTAGGGGCGAGTATCTACGAGCAGTACTTC. The variable domain in full, with the rest retrieved from reference TRBV18 and TRBJ2-7, is NAGVMQNPRHLVRRRGQEARLRCSPMKGHSHVYWYRQLPEEGLKFMVYLQKENIIDESGMPKERFSAEFPKEGPSILRIQQVVRGDSAAYFCASSRLGASIYEQYFGPGTRLTVT.

This clonotype was picked up many times. V and J are TRBV11-2 and TRBJ2-5; D remains unclear. The CDR3 extends over 13 amino acids. V lost 3 bases, J lost 1 base, and 6 bases lay in between. Germline V gives CDR1 SGHAT, CDR2 FQNNGV. This CDR3 is CASSFMLQETQYF. CDR3 DNA: TGTGCCAGCAGCTTCATGCTCCAAGAGACCCAGTACTTC.

A word on this clonotype: This likely reflects a read error, since a far larger clone is one base away. J is TRBJ2-7 and V is TRBV3-1, with D possibly being TRBD2 (6 bases). The length of the CDR3 is 13 residues. Per germline, CDR1 LGHDT and CDR2 YNNKEL (reference sequence). The V end was cut by 4 bases, the J end by 3 bases, with 10 bases between. Here the CDR3 DNA reads TGTGCCAGCAGCCGGGACTGGGGCTACGAGCAGTACTTC. Its translation is CASSRDWGYEQYF.

At least ten counts were recorded for this clonotype. The chain is built from TRBV7-9 and TRBJ2-1, with 14 bases matching TRBD2. Germline loops: CDR1 SEHNR, CDR2 FQNEAQ (reference sequence). J was trimmed by 9 bases and V by 4 bases; bases with no gene match: 5. The CDR3 is made up of 15 amino acids. The CDR3 region has the DNA TGTGCCAGCAGCTCGACTAGCGGGAGGGCAGGTGAGCAGTTCTTC. Residues: CASSSTSGRAGEQFF.

The rearrangement links TRBV7-9 to TRBJ2-1, with 7 nucleotides matching TRBD1. CDR3 length: 15 amino acids. Germline CDR1 reads SEHNR; CDR2 reads FQNEAQ (reference sequence). The J segment lost 3 bases and the V segment lost 5 bases, leaving 7 bases of the junction unmatched. This CDR3 is CASSQTGTDYNEQFF. DNA for the CDR3: TGTGCCAGCAGCCAAACCGGGACAGACTACAATGAGCAGTTCTTC.

This clonotype was recorded at least ten times. The chain's CDR3 is CASSLTRVAGVNNEQFF. The CDR3 DNA is TGTGCCAGCAGCCTCACCCGGGTTGCGGGAGTTAACAATGAGCAGTTCTTC. V gene TRBV7-2 combines with J gene TRBJ2-1; 7 nucleotides match TRBD2. The CDR3 spans 17 residues. Losses at the gene ends were 5 bases for V and 5 bases for J; bases not matched to a gene: 15. Germline-derived CDR1 and CDR2 are SGHTA and FQGNSA.

In this sample, this clonotype turned up a few times. This could be a read error, since a much larger clone is one nucleotide away. The conserved closing phenylalanine or tryptophan is absent in this CDR3, likely reflecting a read error. The chain links TRBV5-1 to TRBJ2-1; no clear D gene. Germline CDR1 reads SGHRS; CDR2 reads YFSETQ. The CDR3 is 13 residues long. V lost 3 bases and J lost 6, with 10 bases in between. CDR3 amino acids: CASSSQATNEQFS. In nucleotides, the CDR3 is TGCGCCAGCAGCTCTCAGGCCACCAATGAGCAGTTCTCC.

This clonotype was seen repeatedly, ten times or more. The chain recombines TRBV2 with TRBJ2-5, with no clear D. The germline gives CDR1 SNHLY, CDR2 FYNNEI. CDR3 length: 15 residues. The V end was cut by 6 bases, the J end by 4 bases, with 18 bases between. Written as DNA, the CDR3 is TGTGCCAGCAGCGTACAGACCTTACCGTTAGAGACCCAGTACTTC. Translation gives CASSVQTLPLETQYF.

This clonotype was counted many times. The rearrangement links TRBV5-1 to TRBJ1-1; D ambiguous. Trimming removed 2 bases at V and 2 bases at J, with 10 bases between. This CDR3 has 14 residues. Germline V gene lookup returns CDR1 SGHRS and CDR2 YFSETQ. CDR3 sequence (DNA): TGCGCCAGCAGCTTAGGCAGGACCAACACTGAAGCTTTCTTT. It yields the protein CASSLGRTNTEAFF.